This is a list of T cell receptor beta chains from one sample in a study of blood T cell repertoires in COVID-19. Clones were read by immunoSEQ multiplex PCR, and TCRdb kept only the in-frame ones, dropping some. The sample contains 200,000 to 300,000 clones, about nine tenths of which appear only once. The specimen was peripheral blood. The receptor set was obtained from a man in his thirties or forties with COVID-19, enrolled during active disease. Each CDR3 is given with its conserved first and last residue. D genes are given only for firm matches. Clone size appears in some rows only: once, few, many, or a class for an expanded clone.

d_gene: TRBD2
v_gene: TRBV25-1
abundance: -
j_gene: TRBJ2-7
CDR3nt: TGTGCCACCCAACTAGCGGGGGGGACCTACGAGCAGTACTTC
CDR3aa: CATQLAGGTYEQYF

d_gene: -
v_gene: TRBV12-5
abundance: -
j_gene: TRBJ1-3
CDR3nt: TGTGCTAGTGGTTTGTCGGCGGTTGGAAACACCATATATTTT
CDR3aa: CASGLSAVGNTIYF

d_gene: TRBD1
v_gene: TRBV3-1/TRBV3-2
abundance: -
j_gene: TRBJ2-5
CDR3nt: TGTGCCAGCAGCCCCCGACAGGGCGATGGGACCCAGTACTTC
CDR3aa: CASSPRQGDGTQYF

d_gene: TRBD1
v_gene: TRBV12-3/TRBV12-4
abundance: -
j_gene: TRBJ2-3
CDR3nt: TGTGCCAGCAGTTCGGGACAGCCGGGTGGGATTTTT
CDR3aa: CASSSGQPGGIF

d_gene: TRBD1
v_gene: TRBV19
abundance: -
j_gene: TRBJ1-1
CDR3nt: TGTGCCAGTATCGGGACAGGGGGCGCGTTAACTGAAGCTTTCTTT
CDR3aa: CASIGTGGALTEAFF

d_gene: -
v_gene: TRBV10-3
abundance: -
j_gene: TRBJ1-2
CDR3nt: TGTGCCATCAGCGGAGGGCCAGCAAACTATGGCTACACCTTC
CDR3aa: CAISGGPANYGYTF

d_gene: -
v_gene: TRBV3-1/TRBV3-2
abundance: -
j_gene: TRBJ2-3
CDR3nt: TGTGCCAGCAGCCCTATTGGGACTCTGAGCACAGATACGCAGTATTTT
CDR3aa: CASSPIGTLSTDTQYF

d_gene: -
v_gene: TRBV5-1
abundance: -
j_gene: TRBJ2-5
CDR3nt: TGCGCCAGCAGCTGGCCCCCCGGGGGGCCTCGGGAGACCCAGTACTTC
CDR3aa: CASSWPPGGPRETQYF

d_gene: TRBD1
v_gene: TRBV15
abundance: -
j_gene: TRBJ1-5
CDR3nt: TGTGCCACCAGCAGCGGGACAGGGGTTAATCAGCCCCAGCATTTT
CDR3aa: CATSSGTGVNQPQHF

d_gene: TRBD2
v_gene: TRBV6-6
abundance: -
j_gene: TRBJ2-1
CDR3nt: TGTGCCAGCAGTCAACCAATGGGCACTAGCGGGGGGCAGGGGCAGTTCTTC
CDR3aa: CASSQPMGTSGGQGQFF

d_gene: -
v_gene: TRBV2
abundance: -
j_gene: TRBJ2-3
CDR3nt: TGTGCCAGGGGCGCTGGGGGGGCTGCTAGCACAGATACGCAGTATTTT
CDR3aa: CARGAGGAASTDTQYF

d_gene: -
v_gene: TRBV9
abundance: -
j_gene: TRBJ2-2
CDR3nt: TGTGCCAGCAGCGCCCGTCGGTCGAACACCGGGGAGCTGTTTTTT
CDR3aa: CASSARRSNTGELFF

d_gene: -
v_gene: TRBV3-1/TRBV3-2
abundance: -
j_gene: TRBJ2-7
CDR3nt: TGTGCCAGCAGCTTGACAGGTCTTGACCCCTACGAGCAGTACTTC
CDR3aa: CASSLTGLDPYEQYF

d_gene: -
v_gene: TRBV7-3
abundance: -
j_gene: TRBJ1-4
CDR3nt: TGTGCCAGCAGCTCCCGACAGCCCCCAACTAATGAAAAACTGTTTTTT
CDR3aa: CASSSRQPPTNEKLFF

d_gene: TRBD2
v_gene: TRBV7-3
abundance: -
j_gene: TRBJ2-1
CDR3nt: TGTGCCAGCAGCCTCCGACTAGCGGGGGACAATGAGCAGTTCTTC
CDR3aa: CASSLRLAGDNEQFF

d_gene: -
v_gene: TRBV12-2
abundance: -
j_gene: TRBJ1-2
CDR3nt: TGTGCAAGTCGCTCGATTGGCAAGACAGGAAGATATGGCTACACCTTC
CDR3aa: CASRSIGKTGRYGYTF

d_gene: TRBD2
v_gene: TRBV7-7
abundance: -
j_gene: TRBJ2-2
CDR3nt: TGTGCCAGCAGCGTCGGGGGGACCACCGGGGAGCTGTTTTTT
CDR3aa: CASSVGGTTGELFF

d_gene: -
v_gene: TRBV6-1
abundance: once
j_gene: TRBJ2-7
CDR3nt: TGTGCCAGCAGTGAATCAGGCGGGGTACCCTACGAGCAGTACTTC
CDR3aa: CASSESGGVPYEQYF

d_gene: -
v_gene: TRBV6-4
abundance: -
j_gene: TRBJ1-5
CDR3nt: TGTGCCAGCAGTCGGTGGGCGATAAGCAATCAGCCCCAGCATTTT
CDR3aa: CASSRWAISNQPQHF

d_gene: TRBD1
v_gene: TRBV5-1
abundance: -
j_gene: TRBJ1-2
CDR3nt: TGCGCCAGCAGCCTGGGGACAGGACCCTATGGCTACACCTTC
CDR3aa: CASSLGTGPYGYTF

d_gene: -
v_gene: TRBV9
abundance: -
j_gene: TRBJ2-5
CDR3nt: TGTGCCAGCAGTGTTAAGGCGGGGTACCAAGAGACCCAGTACTTC
CDR3aa: CASSVKAGYQETQYF

d_gene: -
v_gene: TRBV9
abundance: once
j_gene: TRBJ2-5
CDR3nt: TGTGCCAGCAGCGTAGGAGGAGTAGGAGAGACCCAGTACTTC
CDR3aa: CASSVGGVGETQYF

d_gene: TRBD1
v_gene: TRBV19
abundance: -
j_gene: TRBJ1-2
CDR3nt: TGTGCCAGTCACCCGGGACAGGTTTTCTATGGCTACACCTTC
CDR3aa: CASHPGQVFYGYTF

d_gene: -
v_gene: TRBV10-3
abundance: -
j_gene: TRBJ1-6
CDR3nt: TGTGCCATCAGTGAGAGGGGGGGACAAAACGAGGATTCACCCCTCCACTTT
CDR3aa: CAISERGGQNEDSPLHF

d_gene: -
v_gene: TRBV7-9
abundance: few
j_gene: TRBJ2-3
CDR3nt: TGTGCCAGCAGCTTGGGGAGTACGGCCGGGAGAATACAGTATTTT
CDR3aa: CASSLGSTAGRIQYF

d_gene: -
v_gene: TRBV12-3/TRBV12-4
abundance: -
j_gene: TRBJ2-7
CDR3nt: TGTGCCAGCAGTTTAAGGGGGAACTACGAGCAGTACTTC
CDR3aa: CASSLRGNYEQYF

d_gene: TRBD2
v_gene: TRBV13
abundance: once
j_gene: TRBJ2-1
CDR3nt: TGTGCCAGCATCCTATGGGCTAGCGGGGGGGCGAATGAGCAGTTCTTC
CDR3aa: CASILWASGGANEQFF

d_gene: -
v_gene: TRBV9
abundance: -
j_gene: TRBJ1-1
CDR3nt: TGTGCCAGCAGCGCCGGAGCGATCGGCACTGAAGCTTTCTTT
CDR3aa: CASSAGAIGTEAFF

d_gene: -
v_gene: TRBV2
abundance: -
j_gene: TRBJ1-6
CDR3nt: TGTGCCAGCAGTGCGGATAATTCACCCCTCCACTTT
CDR3aa: CASSADNSPLHF

d_gene: -
v_gene: TRBV6-8
abundance: -
j_gene: TRBJ2-7
CDR3nt: TGTGCCAGCGCCCAGGGCTACGAGCAGTACTTC
CDR3aa: CASAQGYEQYF

d_gene: TRBD2
v_gene: TRBV10-1
abundance: -
j_gene: TRBJ2-1
CDR3nt: TGCGCCAGCAGTGGGGGACTAGTTTCATGGAATGAGCAGTTCTTC
CDR3aa: CASSGGLVSWNEQFF

d_gene: TRBD1
v_gene: TRBV14
abundance: -
j_gene: TRBJ2-5
CDR3nt: TGTGCCAGCAGCCCTGGACAGGGGACAGCAGTCCAAGAGACCCAGTACTTC
CDR3aa: CASSPGQGTAVQETQYF

d_gene: -
v_gene: TRBV11-2
abundance: -
j_gene: TRBJ2-7
CDR3nt: TGTGCCAGCAGCTTATGGGCTGGAAGCTCCTACGAGCAGTACTTC
CDR3aa: CASSLWAGSSYEQYF

d_gene: -
v_gene: TRBV4-1
abundance: -
j_gene: TRBJ2-3
CDR3nt: TGCGCCAGCAGCCAAGCAAACGCTCGACTTTGGAGGGGGGGCGTAGATACGCAGTATTTT
CDR3aa: CASSQANARLWRGGVDTQYF

d_gene: -
v_gene: TRBV11-2
abundance: -
j_gene: TRBJ1-1
CDR3nt: TGTGCCAGCAGCCTGAGGGCCACTGAAGCTTTCTTT
CDR3aa: CASSLRATEAFF

d_gene: TRBD1
v_gene: TRBV25-1
abundance: -
j_gene: TRBJ1-2
CDR3nt: TGTGCCAGCAGTGAATATTCCAGGGGGCGCGGCTATGGCTACACCTTC
CDR3aa: CASSEYSRGRGYGYTF

d_gene: -
v_gene: TRBV5-1
abundance: -
j_gene: TRBJ1-1
CDR3nt: TGCGCCAGCAGCTTATCCAGGGACACTGAAGCTTTCTTT
CDR3aa: CASSLSRDTEAFF

d_gene: TRBD2
v_gene: TRBV5-1
abundance: -
j_gene: TRBJ2-7
CDR3nt: TGCGCCAGCAGCGGAGGGGAGGGCTACGAGCAGTACTTC
CDR3aa: CASSGGEGYEQYF

d_gene: TRBD1
v_gene: TRBV19
abundance: -
j_gene: TRBJ1-4
CDR3nt: TGTGCCAGTAGTATGGGACAGGGCCATGAAAAACTGTTTTTT
CDR3aa: CASSMGQGHEKLFF

d_gene: TRBD1
v_gene: TRBV3-1/TRBV3-2
abundance: -
j_gene: TRBJ2-5
CDR3nt: TGTGCCAGCAGCCAAAAGGCACAGGGGGAGACCCAGTACTTC
CDR3aa: CASSQKAQGETQYF

d_gene: -
v_gene: TRBV19
abundance: -
j_gene: TRBJ1-2
CDR3nt: TGTGCCAGTAGTCATCCGGGACACGTCTATGGCTACACCTTC
CDR3aa: CASSHPGHVYGYTF

d_gene: -
v_gene: TRBV19
abundance: once
j_gene: TRBJ2-3
CDR3nt: TGTGCCAGTATGAGAAGCGGCTCTAGCACAGATACGCAGTATTTT
CDR3aa: CASMRSGSSTDTQYF

d_gene: TRBD2
v_gene: TRBV5-1
abundance: -
j_gene: TRBJ2-7
CDR3nt: TGCGCCAGCAGCTTGGGGGCGGGGGGCCCCTACGAGCAGTACTTC
CDR3aa: CASSLGAGGPYEQYF

d_gene: -
v_gene: TRBV9
abundance: -
j_gene: TRBJ2-3
CDR3nt: TGTGCCAGCAGCGTACCGGGAACGAGCACAGATACGCAGTATTTT
CDR3aa: CASSVPGTSTDTQYF

d_gene: -
v_gene: TRBV7-2
abundance: once
j_gene: TRBJ2-7
CDR3nt: TGTGCCAGCAGCCCGAGCGGGCCAAGGGGATACGAGCAGTACTTC
CDR3aa: CASSPSGPRGYEQYF

d_gene: -
v_gene: TRBV10-3
abundance: -
j_gene: TRBJ1-2
CDR3nt: TGTGCCATCTCGAGGACAGACTATGGCTACACCTTC
CDR3aa: CAISRTDYGYTF

d_gene: TRBD1
v_gene: TRBV11-2
abundance: -
j_gene: TRBJ1-2
CDR3nt: TGTGCCAGCAGCCGTTCGACAGGGGACAATGGCTACACCTTC
CDR3aa: CASSRSTGDNGYTF

d_gene: -
v_gene: TRBV5-1
abundance: -
j_gene: TRBJ1-1
CDR3nt: TGCGCCAGCAGCTTGGATAGAAACACTGAAGCTTTCTTT
CDR3aa: CASSLDRNTEAFF

d_gene: TRBD2
v_gene: TRBV4-1
abundance: -
j_gene: TRBJ2-5
CDR3nt: TGCGCCAGCAGCCAAGAACGTGGGGGGGTGAGAGAGACCCAGTACTTC
CDR3aa: CASSQERGGVRETQYF